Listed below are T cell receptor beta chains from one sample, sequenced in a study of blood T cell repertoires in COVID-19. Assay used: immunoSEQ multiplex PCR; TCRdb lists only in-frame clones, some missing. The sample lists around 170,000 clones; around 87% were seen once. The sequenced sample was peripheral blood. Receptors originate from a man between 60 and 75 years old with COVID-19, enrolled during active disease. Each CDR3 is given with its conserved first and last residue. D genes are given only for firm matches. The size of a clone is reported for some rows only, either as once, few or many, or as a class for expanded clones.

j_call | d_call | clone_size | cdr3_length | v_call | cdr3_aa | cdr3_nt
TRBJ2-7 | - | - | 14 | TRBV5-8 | CASSLTWGEDEQYF | TGTGCCAGCAGCTTGACATGGGGCGAAGACGAGCAGTACTTC
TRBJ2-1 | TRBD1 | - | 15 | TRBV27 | CASSLWDRDRREQFF | TGTGCCAGCAGTTTGTGGGACAGGGATCGTAGGGAGCAGTTCTTC
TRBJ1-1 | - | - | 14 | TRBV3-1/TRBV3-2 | CASSLPQGGTEAFF | TGTGCCAGCAGCCTGCCCCAGGGTGGGACTGAAGCTTTCTTT
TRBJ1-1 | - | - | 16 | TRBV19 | CASSAEKGLLNTEAFF | TGTGCCAGTAGTGCCGAAAAGGGACTGTTAAACACTGAAGCTTTCTTT
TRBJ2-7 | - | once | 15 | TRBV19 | CASSKGGQKSPEQYF | TGTGCCAGTAGTAAGGGGGGACAGAAATCCCCCGAGCAGTACTTC
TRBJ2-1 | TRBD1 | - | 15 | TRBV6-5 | CASSSGTVWWNEQFF | TGTGCCAGCAGTTCAGGGACAGTTTGGTGGAATGAGCAGTTCTTC
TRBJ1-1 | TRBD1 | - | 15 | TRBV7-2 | CASSLGHRGRTEAFF | TGTGCCAGCAGCTTGGGGCACAGGGGGCGGACTGAAGCTTTCTTT
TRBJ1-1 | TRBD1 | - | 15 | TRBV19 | CASSMPGTANTEAFF | TGTGCCAGTAGTATGCCCGGGACAGCGAACACTGAAGCTTTCTTT
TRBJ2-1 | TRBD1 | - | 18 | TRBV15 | CATSRGPGQGSSYNEQFF | TGTGCCACCAGCAGAGGTCCGGGACAGGGATCTTCCTACAATGAGCAGTTCTTC
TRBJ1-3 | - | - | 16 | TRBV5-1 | CASSLPGGPSGNTIYF | TGCGCCAGCAGCCTCCCGGGGGGGCCCTCTGGAAACACCATATATTTT
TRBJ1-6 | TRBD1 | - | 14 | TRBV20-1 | CSAGGGTGNSPLHF | TGCAGTGCTGGTGGGGGGACAGGGAATTCACCCCTCCACTTT
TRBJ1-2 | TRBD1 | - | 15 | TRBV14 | CASQRTGTGNGGYTF | TGTGCCAGCCAGAGGACCGGGACAGGAAACGGCGGCTACACCTTC
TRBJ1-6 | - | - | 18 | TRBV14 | CASSQDASGNPYNSPLHF | TGTGCCAGCAGCCAAGATGCATCAGGGAACCCCTATAATTCACCCCTCCACTTT
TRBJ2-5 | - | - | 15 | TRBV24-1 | CATSEPFLDQETQYF | TGTGCCACCAGTGAGCCCTTTTTAGACCAAGAGACCCAGTACTTC
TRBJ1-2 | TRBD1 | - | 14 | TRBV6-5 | CASRPSGQIYGYTF | TGTGCCAGCAGGCCCTCGGGACAGATCTATGGCTACACCTTC
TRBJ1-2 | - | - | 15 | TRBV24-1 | CATSDPGEANYGYTF | TGTGCCACCAGTGACCCAGGGGAAGCTAACTATGGCTACACCTTC
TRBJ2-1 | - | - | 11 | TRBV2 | CASSDYGEQFF | TGTGCCAGCAGTGACTACGGTGAGCAGTTCTTC